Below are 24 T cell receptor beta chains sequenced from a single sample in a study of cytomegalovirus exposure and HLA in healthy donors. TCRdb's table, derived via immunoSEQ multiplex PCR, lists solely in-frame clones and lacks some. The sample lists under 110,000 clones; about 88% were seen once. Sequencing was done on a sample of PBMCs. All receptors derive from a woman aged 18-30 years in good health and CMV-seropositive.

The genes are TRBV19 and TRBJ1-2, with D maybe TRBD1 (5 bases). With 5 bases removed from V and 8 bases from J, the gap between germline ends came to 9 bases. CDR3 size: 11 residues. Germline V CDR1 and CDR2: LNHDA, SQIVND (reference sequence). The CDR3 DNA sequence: TGTGCCAGTAGTCAGGGTGGCGGCTACACCTTC. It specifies CASSQGGGYTF.

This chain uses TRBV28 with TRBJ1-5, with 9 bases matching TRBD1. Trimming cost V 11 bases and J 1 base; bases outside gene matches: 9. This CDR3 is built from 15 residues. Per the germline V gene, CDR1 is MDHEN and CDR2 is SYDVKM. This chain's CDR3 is CAGKTGGASNQPQHF. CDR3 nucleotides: TGTGCCGGAAAGACAGGGGGAGCGAGCAATCAGCCCCAGCATTTT.

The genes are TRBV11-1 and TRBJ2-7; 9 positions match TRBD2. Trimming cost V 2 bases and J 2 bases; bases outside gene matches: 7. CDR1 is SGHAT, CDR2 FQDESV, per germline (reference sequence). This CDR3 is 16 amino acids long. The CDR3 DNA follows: TGTGCCAGCAGCTTATGGGGTAGCGGGGGAACCTACGAGCAGTACTTC. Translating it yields CASSLWGSGGTYEQYF.

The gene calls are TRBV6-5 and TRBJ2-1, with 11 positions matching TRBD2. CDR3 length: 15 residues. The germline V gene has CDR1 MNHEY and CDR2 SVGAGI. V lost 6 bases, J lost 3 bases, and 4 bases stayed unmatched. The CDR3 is CASSVAGGHYNEQFF. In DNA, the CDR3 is TGTGCCAGCAGCGTAGCGGGGGGGCACTACAATGAGCAGTTCTTC.

The CDR3 DNA sequence: TGTGCCAGCAGTTCCCAGGACAGGGGGCACTATGGCTACACCTTC. Residues: CASSSQDRGHYGYTF. The gene calls are TRBV6-6 and TRBJ1-2, with TRBD1 matching 11 bases. CDR3 size: 15 residues. The germline V gene encodes CDR1 MNHNY and CDR2 SVGAGI (reference sequence). Trimming at V came to 4 bases and at J to 3 bases, leaving 4 bases not matched to a gene.

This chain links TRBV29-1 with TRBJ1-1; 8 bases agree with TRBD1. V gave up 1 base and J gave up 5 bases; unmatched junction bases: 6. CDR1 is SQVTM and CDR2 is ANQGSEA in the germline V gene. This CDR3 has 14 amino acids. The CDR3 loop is CSVEGRTGRTEAFF. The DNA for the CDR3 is TGCAGCGTTGAAGGTCGGACAGGGCGGACTGAAGCTTTCTTT.

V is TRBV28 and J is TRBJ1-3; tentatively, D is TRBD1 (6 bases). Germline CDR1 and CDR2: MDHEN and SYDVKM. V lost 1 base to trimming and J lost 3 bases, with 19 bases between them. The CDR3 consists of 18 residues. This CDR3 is CASSLLLWDTEGGNTIYF. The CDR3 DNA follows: TGTGCCAGCAGTTTATTATTATGGGACACGGAAGGTGGAAACACCATATATTTT. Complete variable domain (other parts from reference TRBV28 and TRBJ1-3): DVKVTQSSRYLVKRTGEKVFLECVQDMDHENMFWYRQDPGLGLRLIYFSYDVKMKEKGDIPEGYSVSREKKERFSLILESASTNQTSMYLCASSLLLWDTEGGNTIYFGEGSWLTVV.

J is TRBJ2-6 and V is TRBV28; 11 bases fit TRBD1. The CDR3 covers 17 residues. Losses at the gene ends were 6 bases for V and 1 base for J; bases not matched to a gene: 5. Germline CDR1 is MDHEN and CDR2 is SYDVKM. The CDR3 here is CASSGRDRGSGANVLTF. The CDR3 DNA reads TGTGCCAGCAGCGGCCGGGACAGGGGGTCTGGGGCCAACGTCCTGACTTTC. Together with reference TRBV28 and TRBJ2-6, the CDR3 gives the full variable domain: DVKVTQSSRYLVKRTGEKVFLECVQDMDHENMFWYRQDPGLGLRLIYFSYDVKMKEKGDIPEGYSVSREKKERFSLILESASTNQTSMYLCASSGRDRGSGANVLTFGAGSRLTVL.

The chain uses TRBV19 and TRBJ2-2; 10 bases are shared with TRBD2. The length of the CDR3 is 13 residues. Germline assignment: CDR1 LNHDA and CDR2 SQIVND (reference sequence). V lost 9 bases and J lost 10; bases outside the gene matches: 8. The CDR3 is CASRPAGGLELFF. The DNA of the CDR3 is TGTGCCAGCCGCCCAGCGGGGGGGCTGGAGCTGTTTTTT. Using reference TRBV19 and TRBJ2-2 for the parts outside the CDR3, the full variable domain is DGGITQSPKYLFRKEGQNVTLSCEQNLNHDAMYWYRQDPGQGLRLIYYSQIVNDFQKGDIAEGYSVSREKKESFPLTVTSAQKNPTAFYLCASRPAGGLELFFGEGSRLTVL.

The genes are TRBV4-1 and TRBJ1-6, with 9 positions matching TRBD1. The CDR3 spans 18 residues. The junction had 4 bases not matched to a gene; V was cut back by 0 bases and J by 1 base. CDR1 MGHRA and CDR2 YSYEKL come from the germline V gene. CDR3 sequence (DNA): TGCGCCAGCAGCCAAGATCTGACAGGGGGGTCCTATAATTCACCCCTCCACTTT. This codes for CASSQDLTGGSYNSPLHF.

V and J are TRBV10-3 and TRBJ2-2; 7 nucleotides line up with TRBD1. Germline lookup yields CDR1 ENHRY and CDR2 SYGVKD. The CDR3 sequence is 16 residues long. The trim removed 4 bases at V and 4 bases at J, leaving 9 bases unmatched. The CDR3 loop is CAISGSTGFGTGELFF. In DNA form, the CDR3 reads TGTGCCATCAGTGGTTCGACAGGGTTTGGCACCGGGGAGCTGTTTTTT.

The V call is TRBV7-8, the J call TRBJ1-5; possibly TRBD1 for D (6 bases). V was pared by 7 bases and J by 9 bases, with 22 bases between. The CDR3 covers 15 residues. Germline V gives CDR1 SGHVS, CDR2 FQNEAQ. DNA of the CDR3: TGTGCCAGCACCGAACGACGGGGGGCCGGAGGGCCCCAGCATTTT. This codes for CASTERRGAGGPQHF.

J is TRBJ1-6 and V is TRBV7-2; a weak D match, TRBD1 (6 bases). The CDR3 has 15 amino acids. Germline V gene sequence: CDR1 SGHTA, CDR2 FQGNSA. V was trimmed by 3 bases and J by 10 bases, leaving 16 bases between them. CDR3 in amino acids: CASSLSSGVRSPLHF. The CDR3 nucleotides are TGTGCCAGCAGCTTGTCTTCAGGGGTGAGGTCACCCCTCCACTTT.

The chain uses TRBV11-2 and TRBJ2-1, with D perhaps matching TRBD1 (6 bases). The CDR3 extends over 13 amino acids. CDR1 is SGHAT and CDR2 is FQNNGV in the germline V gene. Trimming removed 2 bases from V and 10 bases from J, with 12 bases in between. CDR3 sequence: CASSLLQGNEQFF. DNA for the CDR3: TGTGCCAGCAGCTTACTACAGGGAAACGAGCAGTTCTTC. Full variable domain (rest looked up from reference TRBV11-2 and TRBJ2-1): EAGVAQSPRYKIIEKRQSVAFWCNPISGHATLYWYQQILGQGPKLLIQFQNNGVVDDSQLPKDRFSAERLKGVDSTLKIQPAKLEDSAVYLCASSLLQGNEQFFGPGTRLTVL.

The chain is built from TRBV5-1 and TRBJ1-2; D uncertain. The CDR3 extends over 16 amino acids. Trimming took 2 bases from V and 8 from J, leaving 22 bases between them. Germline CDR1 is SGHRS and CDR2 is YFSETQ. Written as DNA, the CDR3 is TGCGCCAGCAGCTTCACAACTTACGGGGTATTGGGAGGCTACACCTTC. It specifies CASSFTTYGVLGGYTF. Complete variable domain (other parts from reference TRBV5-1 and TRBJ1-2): KAGVTQTPRYLIKTRGQQVTLSCSPISGHRSVSWYQQTPGQGLQFLFEYFSETQRNKGNFPGRFSGRQFSNSRSEMNVSTLELGDSALYLCASSFTTYGVLGGYTFGSGTRLTVV.

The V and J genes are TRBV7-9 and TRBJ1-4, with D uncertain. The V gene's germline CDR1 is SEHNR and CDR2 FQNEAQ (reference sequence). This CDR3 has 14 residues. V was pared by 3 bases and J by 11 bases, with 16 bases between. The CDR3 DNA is TGTGCCAGCAGCTTGTCTCAAACTCTTCCTAAACTGTTTTTT. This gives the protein CASSLSQTLPKLFF.

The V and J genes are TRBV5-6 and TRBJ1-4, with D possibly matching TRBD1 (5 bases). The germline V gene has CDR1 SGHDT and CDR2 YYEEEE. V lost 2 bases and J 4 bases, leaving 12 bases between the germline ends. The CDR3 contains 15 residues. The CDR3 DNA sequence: TGTGCCAGCAGCTTCTTTGACAGAATTAATGAAAAACTGTTTTTT. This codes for CASSFFDRINEKLFF.

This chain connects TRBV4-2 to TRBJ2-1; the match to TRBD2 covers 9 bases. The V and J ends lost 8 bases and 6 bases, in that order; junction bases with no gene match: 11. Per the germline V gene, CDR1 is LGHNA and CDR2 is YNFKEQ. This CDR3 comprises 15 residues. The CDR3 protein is CASGGGGAWGNEQFF. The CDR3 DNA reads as TGTGCCAGCGGAGGCGGGGGGGCCTGGGGCAATGAGCAGTTCTTC.

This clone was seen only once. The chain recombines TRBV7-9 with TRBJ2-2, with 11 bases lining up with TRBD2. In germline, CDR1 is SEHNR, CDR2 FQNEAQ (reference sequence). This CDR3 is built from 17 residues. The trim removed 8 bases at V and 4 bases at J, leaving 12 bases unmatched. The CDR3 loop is CASSASGGPSPTGELFF. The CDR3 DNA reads TGTGCCAGCTCCGCTAGCGGGGGGCCCTCGCCCACCGGGGAGCTGTTTTTT. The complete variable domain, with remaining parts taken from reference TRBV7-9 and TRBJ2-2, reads DTGVSQNPRHKITKRGQNVTFRCDPISEHNRLYWYRQTLGQGPEFLTYFQNEAQLEKSRLLSDRFSAERPKGSFSTLEIQRTEQGDSAMYLCASSASGGPSPTGELFFGEGSRLTVL.

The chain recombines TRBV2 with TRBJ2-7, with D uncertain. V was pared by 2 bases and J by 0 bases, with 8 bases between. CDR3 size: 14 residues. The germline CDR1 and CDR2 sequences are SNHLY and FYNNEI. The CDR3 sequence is CASSERVPSYEQYV. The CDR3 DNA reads TGTGCCAGCAGTGAACGGGTCCCCTCCTACGAGCAGTACGTC.

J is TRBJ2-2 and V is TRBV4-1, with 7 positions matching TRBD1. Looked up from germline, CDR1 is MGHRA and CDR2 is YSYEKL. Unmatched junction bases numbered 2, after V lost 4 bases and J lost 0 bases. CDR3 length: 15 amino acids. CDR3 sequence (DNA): TGCGCCAGCAGCCTTGGGACAGCGAACACCGGGGAGCTGTTTTTT. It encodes CASSLGTANTGELFF.

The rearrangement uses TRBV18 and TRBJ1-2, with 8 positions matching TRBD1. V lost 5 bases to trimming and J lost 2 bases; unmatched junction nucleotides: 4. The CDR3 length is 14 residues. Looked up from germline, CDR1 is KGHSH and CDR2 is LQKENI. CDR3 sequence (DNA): TGTGCCAGCTCATCAGGGGGCGCAAACTATGGCTACACCTTC. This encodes CASSSGGANYGYTF.

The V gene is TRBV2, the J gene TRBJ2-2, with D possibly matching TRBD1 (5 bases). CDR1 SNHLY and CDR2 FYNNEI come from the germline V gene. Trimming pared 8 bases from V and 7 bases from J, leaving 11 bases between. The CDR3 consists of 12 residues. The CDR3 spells CASGGQDGELFF. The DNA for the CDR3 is TGTGCCAGCGGCGGACAAGACGGGGAGCTGTTTTTT.

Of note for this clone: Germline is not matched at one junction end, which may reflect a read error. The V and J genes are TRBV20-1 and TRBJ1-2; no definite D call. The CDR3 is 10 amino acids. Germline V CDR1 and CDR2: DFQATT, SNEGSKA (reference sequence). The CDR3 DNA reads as TGCAGTGTTGCAGGCTATCGCTACACCTTC. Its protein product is CSVAGYRYTF.